This TCR beta chain comes out of a study of blood T cell repertoires in COVID-19. The wider study: The study drew acute and convalescent COVID-19 samples from the United States, Italy and Spain. T cells, B-cell-depleted T cells, or PBMCs supplied cDNA or gDNA.

Per the original methods: Amplifying reference gene primers gave estimates of nucleated cell counts. Sequencing used immunoSEQ multiplex PCR; TCRdb keeps in-frame clones, though not all of them. V, J and clone size derive from that table, while D and trimming were established from the DNA sequence. Among under 200,000 clones, about 74% were seen once, and the ten largest hold less than 3%. Germline lookup yields CDR1 LGHDT and CDR2 YNNKEL (reference sequence). CDR3 length: 17 residues. The V end lost 3 bases, the J end lost 4 bases, and 16 bases lay between the germline ends. V gene TRBV3-1 (or the pseudogene TRBV3-2) combines with J gene TRBJ2-6; perhaps TRBD2 as D (6 bases). This receptor was identified in a woman of 80 years or more with acute or convalescent COVID-19. Sequenced material: peripheral blood. DNA of the CDR3: TGTGCCAGCAGCCAGGGCGGGATTAAAGCCGGGGCCAACGTCCTGACTTTC. Protein: CASSQGGIKAGANVLTF.